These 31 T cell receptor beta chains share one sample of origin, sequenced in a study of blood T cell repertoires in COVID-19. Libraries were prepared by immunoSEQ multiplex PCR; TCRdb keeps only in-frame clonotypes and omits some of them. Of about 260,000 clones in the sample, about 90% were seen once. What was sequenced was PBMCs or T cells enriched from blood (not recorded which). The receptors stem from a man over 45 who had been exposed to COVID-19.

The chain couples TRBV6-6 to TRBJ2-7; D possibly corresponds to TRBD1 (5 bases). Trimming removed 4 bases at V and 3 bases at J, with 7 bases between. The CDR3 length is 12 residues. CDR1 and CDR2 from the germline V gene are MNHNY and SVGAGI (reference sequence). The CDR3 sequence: CASSSQGYEQYV. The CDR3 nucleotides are TGTGCCAGCAGTTCTCAGGGCTACGAGCAGTACGTC.

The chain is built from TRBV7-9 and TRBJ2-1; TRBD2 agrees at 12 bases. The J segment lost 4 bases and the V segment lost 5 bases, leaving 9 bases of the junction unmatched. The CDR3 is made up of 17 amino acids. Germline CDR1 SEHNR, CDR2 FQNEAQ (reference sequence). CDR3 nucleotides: TGTGCCAGCAGCGAGACTAGCGGGAGACCCCCATACAATGAGCAGTTCTTC. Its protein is CASSETSGRPPYNEQFF.

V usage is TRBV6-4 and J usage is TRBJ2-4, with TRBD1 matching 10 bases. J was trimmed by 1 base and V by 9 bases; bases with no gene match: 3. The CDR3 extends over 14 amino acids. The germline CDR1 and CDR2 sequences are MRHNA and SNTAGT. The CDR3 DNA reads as TGTGCCAGTAGGGGACAGGGGGCCAAAAACATTCAGTACTTC. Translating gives CASRGQGAKNIQYF.

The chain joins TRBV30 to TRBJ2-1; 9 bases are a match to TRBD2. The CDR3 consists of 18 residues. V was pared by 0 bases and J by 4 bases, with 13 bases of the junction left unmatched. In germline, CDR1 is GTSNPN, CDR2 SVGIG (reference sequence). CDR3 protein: CAWSVRREGNRLYNEQFF. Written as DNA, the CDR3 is TGTGCCTGGAGTGTACGGCGGGAGGGAAACCGCTTGTACAATGAGCAGTTCTTC.

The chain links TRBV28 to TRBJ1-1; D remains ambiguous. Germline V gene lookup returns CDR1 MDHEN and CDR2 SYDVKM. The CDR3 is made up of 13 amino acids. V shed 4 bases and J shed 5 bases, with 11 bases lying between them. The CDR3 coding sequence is TGTGCCAGCAGTTCGGGAGGGCGGACTGAAGCTTTCTTT. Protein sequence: CASSSGGRTEAFF.

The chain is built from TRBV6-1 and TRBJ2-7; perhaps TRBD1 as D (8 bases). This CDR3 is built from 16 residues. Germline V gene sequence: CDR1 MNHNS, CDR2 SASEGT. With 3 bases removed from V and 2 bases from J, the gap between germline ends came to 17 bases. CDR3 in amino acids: CASSDPGGDRTYEQYF. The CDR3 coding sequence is TGTGCCAGCAGTGACCCTGGGGGGGACAGGACCTACGAGCAGTACTTC.

CDR3 residues: CASSQGSHSGNTIYF. CDR3 in DNA: TGTGCCAGCAGCCAAGGGAGCCACTCTGGAAACACCATATATTTT. This sequence joins TRBV4-2 and TRBJ1-3, with D unresolved. V lost 1 base and J 0 bases, leaving 7 bases between the germline ends. The CDR3 is made up of 15 amino acids. Germline CDR1 is LGHNA and CDR2 is YNFKEQ.

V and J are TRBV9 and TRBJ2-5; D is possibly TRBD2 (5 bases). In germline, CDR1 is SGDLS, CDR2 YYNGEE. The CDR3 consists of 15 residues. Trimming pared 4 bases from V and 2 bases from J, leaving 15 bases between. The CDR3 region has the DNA TGTGCCAGCAGCCCATATGGACTCGGACAAGAGACCCAGTACTTC. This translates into CASSPYGLGQETQYF.

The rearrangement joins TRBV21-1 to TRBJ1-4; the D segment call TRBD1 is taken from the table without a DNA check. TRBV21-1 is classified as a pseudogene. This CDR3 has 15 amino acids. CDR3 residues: CASSTGTGGDEKLFF. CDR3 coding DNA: TGTGCCAGCAGCACCGGGACAGGGGGCGATGAAAAACTGTTTTTT.

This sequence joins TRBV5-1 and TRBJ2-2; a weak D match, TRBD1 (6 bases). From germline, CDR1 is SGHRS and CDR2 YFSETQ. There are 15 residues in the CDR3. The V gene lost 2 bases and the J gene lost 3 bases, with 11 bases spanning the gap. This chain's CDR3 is CASSFRQAHTGELFF. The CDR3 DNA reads TGCGCCAGCAGCTTCAGACAGGCGCACACCGGGGAGCTGTTTTTT.

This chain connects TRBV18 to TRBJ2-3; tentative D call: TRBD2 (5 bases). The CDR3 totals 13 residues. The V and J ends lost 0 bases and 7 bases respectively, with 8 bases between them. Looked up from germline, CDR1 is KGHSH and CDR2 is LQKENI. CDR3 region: CASSPPGVNTQYF. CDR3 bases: TGTGCCAGCTCACCACCGGGAGTGAATACGCAGTATTTT.

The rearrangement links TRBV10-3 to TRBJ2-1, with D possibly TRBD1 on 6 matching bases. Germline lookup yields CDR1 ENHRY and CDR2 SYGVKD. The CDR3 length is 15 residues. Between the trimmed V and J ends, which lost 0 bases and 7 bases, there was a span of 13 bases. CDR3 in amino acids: CAISESTDGQNEQFF. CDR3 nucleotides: TGTGCCATCAGTGAGTCGACCGATGGACAGAATGAGCAGTTCTTC.

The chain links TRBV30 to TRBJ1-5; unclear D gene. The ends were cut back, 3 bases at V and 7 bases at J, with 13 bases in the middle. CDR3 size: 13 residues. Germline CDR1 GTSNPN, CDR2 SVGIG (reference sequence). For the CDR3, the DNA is TGTGCCTGGAGCGGAGGTCCTGGGCAGCCCCAGCATTTT. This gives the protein CAWSGGPGQPQHF.

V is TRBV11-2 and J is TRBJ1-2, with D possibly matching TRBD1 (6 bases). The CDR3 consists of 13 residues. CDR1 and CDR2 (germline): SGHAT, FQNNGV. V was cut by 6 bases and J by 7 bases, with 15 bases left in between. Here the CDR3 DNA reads TGTGCCAGCAGACGTACAGGGCTAGGTGGCTACACCTTC. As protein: CASRRTGLGGYTF.

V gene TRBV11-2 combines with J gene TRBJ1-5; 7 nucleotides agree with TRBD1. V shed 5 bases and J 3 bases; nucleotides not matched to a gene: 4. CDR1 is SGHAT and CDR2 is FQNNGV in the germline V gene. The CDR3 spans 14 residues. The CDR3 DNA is TGTGCCAGCAGCACGACAGGGATCAATCAGCCCCAGCATTTT. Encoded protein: CASSTTGINQPQHF.

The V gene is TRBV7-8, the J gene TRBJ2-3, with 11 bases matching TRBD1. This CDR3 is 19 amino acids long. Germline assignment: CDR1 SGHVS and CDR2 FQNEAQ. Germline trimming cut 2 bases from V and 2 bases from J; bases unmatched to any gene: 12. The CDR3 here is CASSLRYLGQGGTTDTQYF. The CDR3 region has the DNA TGTGCCAGCAGCTTACGCTACCTGGGACAGGGGGGTACCACAGATACGCAGTATTTT.

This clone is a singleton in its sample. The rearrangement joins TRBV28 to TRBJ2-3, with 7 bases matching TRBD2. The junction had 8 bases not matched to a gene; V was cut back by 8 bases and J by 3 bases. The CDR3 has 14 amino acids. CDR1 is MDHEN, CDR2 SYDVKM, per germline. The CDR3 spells CASAPAGATDTQYF. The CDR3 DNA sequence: TGTGCCAGCGCACCTGCGGGAGCAACAGATACGCAGTATTTT.

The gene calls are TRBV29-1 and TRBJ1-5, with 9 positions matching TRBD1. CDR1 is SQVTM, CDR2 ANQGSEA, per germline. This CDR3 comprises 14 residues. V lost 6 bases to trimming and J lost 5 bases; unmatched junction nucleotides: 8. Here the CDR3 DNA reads TGCAGCGTGCTGGACAGGGGTCGTTATCAGCCCCAGCATTTT. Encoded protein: CSVLDRGRYQPQHF.

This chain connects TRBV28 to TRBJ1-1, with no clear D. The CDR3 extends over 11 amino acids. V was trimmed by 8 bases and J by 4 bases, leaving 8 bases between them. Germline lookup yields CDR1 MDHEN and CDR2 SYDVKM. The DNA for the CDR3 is TGTGCCAGCTTACAGAGCACTGAAGCTTTCTTT. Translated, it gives CASLQSTEAFF. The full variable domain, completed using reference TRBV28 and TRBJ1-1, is DVKVTQSSRYLVKRTGEKVFLECVQDMDHENMFWYRQDPGLGLRLIYFSYDVKMKEKGDIPEGYSVSREKKERFSLILESASTNQTSMYLCASLQSTEAFFGQGTRLTVV.

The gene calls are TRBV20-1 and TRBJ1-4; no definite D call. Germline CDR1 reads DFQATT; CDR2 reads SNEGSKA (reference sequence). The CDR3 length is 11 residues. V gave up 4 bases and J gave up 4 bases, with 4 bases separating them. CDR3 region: CSAIINEKLFF. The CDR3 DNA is TGCAGTGCTATTATTAATGAAAAACTGTTTTTT.

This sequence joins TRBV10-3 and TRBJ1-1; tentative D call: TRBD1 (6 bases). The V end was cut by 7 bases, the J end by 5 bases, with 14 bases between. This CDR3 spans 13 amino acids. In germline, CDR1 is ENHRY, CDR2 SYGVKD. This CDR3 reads CAITPGGGTEAFF. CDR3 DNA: TGTGCCATCACCCCGGGAGGGGGGACTGAAGCTTTCTTT.

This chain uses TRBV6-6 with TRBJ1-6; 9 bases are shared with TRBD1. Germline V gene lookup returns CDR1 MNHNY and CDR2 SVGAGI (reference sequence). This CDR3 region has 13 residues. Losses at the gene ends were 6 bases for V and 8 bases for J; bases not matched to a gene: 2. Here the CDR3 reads CASRGTGYSPLHF. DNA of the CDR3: TGTGCCAGCAGGGGGACAGGGTATTCACCCCTCCACTTT.

CDR3 amino acids: CASSLTTGSTEAFF. The CDR3, as DNA: TGTGCCAGCAGCTTAACTACAGGGAGCACTGAAGCTTTCTTT. The V call is TRBV7-9, the J call TRBJ1-1; weak D call: TRBD1 (6 bases). CDR3 length equals 14 residues. Germline values: CDR1 SEHNR, CDR2 FQNEAQ (reference sequence). The germline V and J ends were trimmed by 2 bases and 4 bases, with 11 bases remaining between them.

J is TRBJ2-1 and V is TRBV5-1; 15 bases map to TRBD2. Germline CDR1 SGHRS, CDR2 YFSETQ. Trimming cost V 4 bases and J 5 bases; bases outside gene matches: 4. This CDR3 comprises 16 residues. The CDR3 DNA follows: TGCGCCAGCAGCCGGACTAGCGGGGGGGCTGACAATGAGCAGTTCTTC. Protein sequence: CASSRTSGGADNEQFF.

The CDR3 spells CASSLDWGGEQYV. For the CDR3, the DNA is TGTGCCAGCAGCTTAGATTGGGGGGGCGAGCAGTACGTC. The rearrangement links TRBV11-2 to TRBJ2-7; TRBD2 agrees at 7 bases. Germline V gene lookup returns CDR1 SGHAT and CDR2 FQNNGV. CDR3 length: 13 amino acids. V trimming: 0 bases; J trimming: 6 bases; junction bases outside the gene matches: 2.

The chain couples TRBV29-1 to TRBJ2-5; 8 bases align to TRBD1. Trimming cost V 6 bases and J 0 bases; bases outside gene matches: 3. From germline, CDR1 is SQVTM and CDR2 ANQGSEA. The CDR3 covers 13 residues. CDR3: CSVRGQDQETQYF. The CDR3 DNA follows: TGCAGCGTACGGGGACAGGACCAAGAGACCCAGTACTTC.

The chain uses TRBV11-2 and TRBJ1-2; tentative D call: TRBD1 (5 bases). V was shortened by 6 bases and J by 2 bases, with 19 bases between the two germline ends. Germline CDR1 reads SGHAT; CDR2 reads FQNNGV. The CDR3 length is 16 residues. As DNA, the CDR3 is TGTGCCAGCAGGGGGCCACACGAAACTAACAACTATGGCTACACCTTC. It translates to CASRGPHETNNYGYTF. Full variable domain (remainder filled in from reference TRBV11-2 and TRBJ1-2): EAGVAQSPRYKIIEKRQSVAFWCNPISGHATLYWYQQILGQGPKLLIQFQNNGVVDDSQLPKDRFSAERLKGVDSTLKIQPAKLEDSAVYLCASRGPHETNNYGYTFGSGTRLTVV.

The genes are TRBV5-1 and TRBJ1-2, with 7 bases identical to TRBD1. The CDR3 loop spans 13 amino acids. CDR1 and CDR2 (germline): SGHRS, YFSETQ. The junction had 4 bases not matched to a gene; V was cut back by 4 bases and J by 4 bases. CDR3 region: CASSLDRAYGYTF. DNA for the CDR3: TGCGCCAGCAGCCTAGACAGGGCCTATGGCTACACCTTC.

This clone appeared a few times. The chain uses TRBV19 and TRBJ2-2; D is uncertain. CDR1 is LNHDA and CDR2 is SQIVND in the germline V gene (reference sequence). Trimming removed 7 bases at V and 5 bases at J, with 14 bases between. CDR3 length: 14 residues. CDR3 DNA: TGTGCCAGTACCCCGCAGCGCTGGACCGGGGAGCTGTTTTTT. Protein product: CASTPQRWTGELFF.

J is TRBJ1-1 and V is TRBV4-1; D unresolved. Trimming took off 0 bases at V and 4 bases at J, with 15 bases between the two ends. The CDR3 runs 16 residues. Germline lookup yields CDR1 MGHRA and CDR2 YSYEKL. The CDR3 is CASSQDSQMLGTEAFF. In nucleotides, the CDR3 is TGCGCCAGCAGCCAAGATAGTCAAATGCTAGGCACTGAAGCTTTCTTT.

The CDR3 spells CAWSEPANYGYTF. The CDR3 nucleotides read TGTGCCTGGAGTGAACCAGCTAACTATGGCTACACCTTC. The chain uses TRBV30 and TRBJ1-2; D uncertain. The V end lost 1 base, the J end lost 0 bases, and 6 bases lay between the germline ends. Germline values: CDR1 GTSNPN, CDR2 SVGIG (reference sequence). This CDR3 has 13 residues.